The T cell receptor beta chain under discussion was sequenced for a study of OX40 agonist ivuxolimab in advanced cancers. Sequencing was performed with immunoSEQ multiplex PCR; in TCRdb, only in-frame clones are kept and a portion is missing. The table lists 70,000 to 85,000 clones, about 85% of them singletons. Findings of the study overall: Expanded peripheral T cell antigen specificity was not determined.

A note on this clone: The antigen remains undetermined.

The source material was CD4+ or CD8+ T cells sorted from blood, sampled in a trial of the OX40 agonist ivuxolimab. The TCR originated in an adult with an advanced solid tumor such as melanoma, head and neck, liver or kidney cancer.

The DNA of the CDR3 is TGTGCCAGCAGCCCGGCCAGGGCCCGCGGGGAGACCCAGTACTTC. This translates into CASSPARARGETQYF. The V call is TRBV9, the J call TRBJ2-5; D is perhaps TRBD1 or TRBD2 (5 bases each). This CDR3 region has 15 residues. Germline loops: CDR1 SGDLS, CDR2 YYNGEE. V lost 4 bases and J lost 5, with 18 bases in between.